A single sample is the source of the 15 T cell receptor beta chains below, sequenced in a study of human T cells and chemical hapten exposure listed by TCRdb under 2021. The library was generated by RACE. The reads were generated on a NextSeq 500. TCRdb trimmed the raw reads at Q25, called clones with MiXCR and kept productive beta chains. Records with the same CDR3 protein are collapsed into one entry carrying the most frequent genes and DNA. Counted in this sample were more than 70,000 distinct CDR3 sequences; around 7.9% of them appeared once. The ten top clones hold about 2.5% of the sample. The time point label, as the study defines it: pre-sensitization, week 0. In the paper's terms, the treatment or condition label means: therapeutic diphenylcyclopropenone sensitization with weekly scalp DPC. Sequences were derived from whole blood, sampled in connection with sensitization to the hapten diphenylcyclopropenone (DPC). The receptors stem from a man aged 35 to 55 with alopecia areata. Some clones in this sample may be carry-over from other donors' samples.

This clonotype was observed a few times. The rearrangement uses TRBV14 and TRBJ2-5; no clear D. Germline V gives CDR1 SGHDN, CDR2 FVKESK. This CDR3 has 15 residues. V lost 1 base, J lost 5 bases, and 14 bases lay in between. In DNA form, the CDR3 reads TGTGCCAGCAGCCAAGTGGCAGGAGCTCGGGAGACCCAGTACTTC. It is translated as CASSQVAGARETQYF.

This clonotype was recorded a few times. The chain is built from TRBV6-2 or TRBV6-3 and TRBJ2-7; D is possibly TRBD2 (5 bases). Germline CDR1 reads MNHEY; CDR2 reads SVGEGT. Trimming stripped 0 bases from V and 2 bases from J, with 8 bases between. The CDR3 sequence is 14 residues long. This CDR3 reads CASSYSSGPYEQYV. CDR3 sequence (DNA): TGTGCCAGCAGTTACTCAAGCGGCCCCTACGAGCAGTACGTC.

Only a few counts were recorded for this clonotype. An end of the junction differs from the germline gene, which may be a read error. The chain uses TRBV28 and TRBJ2-1; no clear D gene. The germline V gene has CDR1 MDHEN and CDR2 SYDVKM. The CDR3 length is 14 residues. CDR3 in amino acids: CASSLPGLSSEPLF. The DNA of the CDR3 is TGTGCCAGCAGTTTACCCGGGCTATCTTCCGAGCCTCTTTTC.

At least ten counts were recorded for this clonotype. This chain uses TRBV10-3 with TRBJ1-1; D perhaps matches TRBD1 (5 bases). Trimming cost V 8 bases and J 3 bases, with 13 bases left between them. The germline V gene has CDR1 ENHRY and CDR2 SYGVKD. The CDR3 has 13 amino acids. The CDR3 region is CAIAETGDTEAFF. CDR3 bases: TGTGCCATCGCAGAAACAGGAGACACTGAAGCTTTCTTT.

A few counts support this clonotype. This chain connects TRBV2 to TRBJ2-7; D remains unclear. Between the trimmed V and J ends, which lost 0 bases and 7 bases, there was a span of 4 bases. CDR1 SNHLY and CDR2 FYNNEI come from the germline V gene. The CDR3 contains 11 residues. This chain's CDR3 is CASSEAPEQYV. As DNA, the CDR3 is TGTGCCAGCAGTGAAGCCCCGGAGCAGTACGTC.

This clonotype was recorded many times. The V and J genes are TRBV29-1 and TRBJ1-1, with D maybe TRBD1 (6 bases). Deletions cut 5 bases from V and 2 bases from J, with 15 bases between. The CDR3 length is 14 residues. CDR1 is SQVTM, CDR2 ANQGSEA, per germline. The CDR3 coding sequence is TGCAGCGTTCGAAGGGGGGGGGGAAACACTGAAGCTTTCTTT. Its translation is CSVRRGGGNTEAFF.

The rearrangement joins TRBV6-1 to TRBJ1-2; D is possibly TRBD1 (6 bases). The CDR3 has 17 residues. V lost 6 bases and J lost 3, with 23 bases in between. The V gene's germline CDR1 is MNHNS and CDR2 SASEGT. The CDR3 nucleotides are TGTGCCAGCAGAGCCGTGCGCCTACAGGGCAGGGACTATGGCTACACCTTC. Amino acids: CASRAVRLQGRDYGYTF.

This clonotype came up a few times. V is TRBV6-2 or TRBV6-3 and J is TRBJ1-2; TRBD1 matches 11 bases. The CDR3 consists of 13 residues. Losses at the gene ends were 10 bases for V and 6 bases for J; bases not matched to a gene: 7. Germline V lookup: CDR1 MNHEY, CDR2 SVGEGT. The CDR3 protein is CAISGQGANGYTF. The CDR3 region has the DNA TGTGCCATCTCTGGACAGGGGGCAAATGGCTACACCTTC.

This clonotype has only a few counts. This chain's CDR3 is CASRGGLAGGAAGGTQYF. The CDR3 DNA sequence: TGTGCCAGCAGGGGGGGACTAGCGGGAGGCGCTGCCGGGGGGACCCAGTACTTC. V and J are TRBV2 and TRBJ2-5, with 15 bases identical to TRBD2. Germline-derived CDR1 and CDR2 are SNHLY and FYNNEI. V trimming: 6 bases; J trimming: 7 bases; junction bases outside the gene matches: 15. The CDR3 has 18 amino acids.

This clonotype came up a few times. This chain links TRBV24-1 with TRBJ1-5; D gene uncertain. V was pared by 3 bases and J by 4 bases, with 3 bases between. In germline, CDR1 is KGHDR, CDR2 SFDVKD. This CDR3 has 12 residues. The CDR3 region has the DNA TGTGCCACCAGTGATCAAAATCAGCCCCAGCATTTT. It yields the protein CATSDQNQPQHF.

The V gene is TRBV29-1, the J gene TRBJ1-1; tentative D call: TRBD1 (6 bases). V was shortened by 0 bases and J by 1 base, with 15 bases between the two germline ends. This CDR3 has 16 residues. Germline V CDR1 and CDR2: SQVTM, ANQGSEA. The CDR3 loop is CSVEDQAGAQNTEAFF. CDR3 DNA: TGCAGCGTTGAAGATCAGGCAGGGGCCCAGAACACTGAAGCTTTCTTT.

This clonotype was seen many times. The J gene is TRBJ2-5, the V gene TRBV9; TRBD2 matches at 8 bases. V shed 0 bases and J 2 bases; nucleotides not matched to a gene: 3. CDR1 is SGDLS and CDR2 is YYNGEE in the germline V gene. The CDR3 extends over 15 amino acids. The chain's CDR3 is CASSVAGGLQETQYF. For the CDR3, the DNA is TGTGCCAGCAGCGTAGCGGGAGGGCTTCAAGAGACCCAGTACTTC.

The rearrangement uses TRBV9 and TRBJ1-6, with D unclear. The CDR3 is made up of 16 amino acids. Per the germline V gene, CDR1 is SGDLS and CDR2 is YYNGEE. The V and J ends lost 0 bases and 0 bases respectively, with 7 bases between them. CDR3 sequence reads: CASSVEAGSYNSPLHF. The CDR3 bases are TGTGCCAGCAGCGTAGAAGCGGGCTCCTATAATTCACCCCTCCACTTT.

This clonotype has a handful of counts. J is TRBJ2-1 and V is TRBV29-1, with D perhaps TRBD1 (6 bases). Germline CDR1 SQVTM, CDR2 ANQGSEA. V shed 7 bases and J shed 7 bases, with 17 bases lying between them. CDR3 size: 13 residues. In nucleotides, the CDR3 is TGCAGCGGTACAGGGACATCCTTGAATGAGCAGTTCTTC. This gives the protein CSGTGTSLNEQFF.

Ten or more counts support this clonotype. This chain links TRBV9 with TRBJ2-6; 12 bases map to TRBD2. The length of the CDR3 is 19 residues. CDR1 is SGDLS and CDR2 is YYNGEE in the germline V gene. Trimming removed 0 bases from V and 2 bases from J; junction bases left unmatched: 6. CDR3 loop: CASSVDGLAGLAGANVLTF. The CDR3 region has the DNA TGTGCCAGCAGCGTAGACGGACTAGCGGGATTGGCTGGGGCCAACGTCCTGACTTTC.